The text below deals with one TCR beta chain. Its cognate antigen is unknown. This entry comes from a study of siplizumab effects on memory and regulatory T cells. CDR1 is SQVTM and CDR2 is ANQGSEA in the germline V gene. The CDR3 covers 14 residues. Trimming pared 3 bases from V and 4 bases from J, leaving 14 bases between. Overall study results and limits: Naive T cells seemed more diverse than memory cells and seemed major alloresponse contributors. Siplizumab caused a significant drop in alloreactive sequences traceable to unstimulated CD4+ memory cells. Naive or memory phenotype assignment was not possible for roughly 75-95% of proliferating CD4+ or CD8+ clones.

Assaying covered approximately 100,000 TCR templates per sample. Profiling relied on immunoSEQ multiplex PCR, and the TCRdb table lists in-frame clones only, not all of them. The sample holds some 120,000 clones, 94% seen once. The TCR originated in a human donor in good health. The chain employs TRBV29-1 and TRBJ2-3; no clear D. Sequences were obtained from non-Treg CD4+ T cells sorted from blood. CDR3 bases: TGCAGCGTTGAGAAGATTGAAAGGGCAGATACGCAGTATTTT. Protein: CSVEKIERADTQYF.